This T cell receptor beta chain emerged from a study of blood T cell repertoires in COVID-19. In the original analysis: By means of reference gene primer amplification, nucleated cell counts were estimated. Sequenced by immunoSEQ multiplex PCR; TCRdb stores in-frame clones only, minus some. V, J and clone size were drawn from that table, and D and trimming were deduced from the DNA. Of some 240,000 clones in the sample, around 82% were seen once. Sample: peripheral blood. The sequence came from an older woman with acute or convalescent COVID-19.

The CDR3 DNA follows: TGTGCCACCAGCAGAGCTAGCGGGGGGCCTCGGGTTACAGATACGCAGTATTTT. Translation: CATSRASGGPRVTDTQYF. The chain couples TRBV15 to TRBJ2-3, with 11 bases aligning to TRBD2. CDR3 length: 18 amino acids. V was clipped by 1 base and J by 3 bases; unmatched bases: 9. Germline assignment: CDR1 LNHNV and CDR2 YYDKDF (reference sequence).